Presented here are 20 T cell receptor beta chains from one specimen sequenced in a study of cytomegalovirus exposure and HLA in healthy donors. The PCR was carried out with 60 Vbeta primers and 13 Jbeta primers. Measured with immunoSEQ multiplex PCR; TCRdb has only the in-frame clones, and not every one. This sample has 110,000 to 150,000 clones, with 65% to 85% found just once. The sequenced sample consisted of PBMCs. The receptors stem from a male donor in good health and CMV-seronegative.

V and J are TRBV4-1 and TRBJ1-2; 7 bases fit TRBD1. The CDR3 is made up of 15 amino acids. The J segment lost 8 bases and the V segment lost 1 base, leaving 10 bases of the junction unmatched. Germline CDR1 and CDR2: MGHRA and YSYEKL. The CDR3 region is CASSQAQGTALGYTF. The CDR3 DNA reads TGCGCCAGCAGCCAAGCGCAAGGGACAGCTCTGGGCTACACCTTC.

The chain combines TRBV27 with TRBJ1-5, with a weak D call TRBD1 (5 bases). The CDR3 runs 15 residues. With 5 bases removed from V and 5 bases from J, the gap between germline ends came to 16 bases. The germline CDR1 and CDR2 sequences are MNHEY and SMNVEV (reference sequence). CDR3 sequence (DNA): TGTGCCAGCAGTCCCGGACATCCGGGGGATCAGCCCCAGCATTTT. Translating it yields CASSPGHPGDQPQHF.

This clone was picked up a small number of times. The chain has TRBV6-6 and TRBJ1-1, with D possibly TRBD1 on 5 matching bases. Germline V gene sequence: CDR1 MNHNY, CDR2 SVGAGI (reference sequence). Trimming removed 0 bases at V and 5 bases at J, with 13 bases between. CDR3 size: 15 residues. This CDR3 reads CASSYSGRGGTEAFF. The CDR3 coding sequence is TGTGCCAGCAGTTACTCGGGAAGGGGAGGTACTGAAGCTTTCTTT.

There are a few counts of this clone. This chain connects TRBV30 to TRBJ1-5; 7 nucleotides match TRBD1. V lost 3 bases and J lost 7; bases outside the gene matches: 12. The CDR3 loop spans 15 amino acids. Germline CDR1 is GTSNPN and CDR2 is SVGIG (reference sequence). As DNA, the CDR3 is TGTGCCTGGAGCCCCGTGGGGTTACAGGGGCAGCCCCAGCATTTT. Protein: CAWSPVGLQGQPQHF.

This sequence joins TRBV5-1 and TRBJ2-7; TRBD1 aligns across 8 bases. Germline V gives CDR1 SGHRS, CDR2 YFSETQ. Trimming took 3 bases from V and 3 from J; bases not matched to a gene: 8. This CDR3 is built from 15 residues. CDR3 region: CASSSTGVPNYEQYF. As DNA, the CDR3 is TGCGCCAGCAGCTCGACAGGGGTACCCAACTACGAGCAGTACTTC.

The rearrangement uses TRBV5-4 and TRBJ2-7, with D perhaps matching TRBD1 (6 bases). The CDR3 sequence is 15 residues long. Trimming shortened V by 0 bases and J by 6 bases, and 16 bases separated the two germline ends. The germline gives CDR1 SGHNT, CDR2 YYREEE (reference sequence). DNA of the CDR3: TGTGCCAGCAGCTTGGACTTGGGGGCTATCACCGAGCAGTACTTC. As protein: CASSLDLGAITEQYF.

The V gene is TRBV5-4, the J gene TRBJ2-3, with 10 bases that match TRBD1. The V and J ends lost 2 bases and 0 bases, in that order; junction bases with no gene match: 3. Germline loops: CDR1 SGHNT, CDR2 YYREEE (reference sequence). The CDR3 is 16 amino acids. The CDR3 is CASSFRTGGSTDTQYF. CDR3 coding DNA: TGTGCCAGCAGCTTTCGGACAGGGGGGAGCACAGATACGCAGTATTTT.

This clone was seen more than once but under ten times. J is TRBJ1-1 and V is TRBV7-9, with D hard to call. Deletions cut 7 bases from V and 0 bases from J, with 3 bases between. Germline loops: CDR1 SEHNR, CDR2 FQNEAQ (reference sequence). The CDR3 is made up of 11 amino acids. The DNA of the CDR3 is TGTGCCAGCACAATGAACACTGAAGCTTTCTTT. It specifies CASTMNTEAFF.

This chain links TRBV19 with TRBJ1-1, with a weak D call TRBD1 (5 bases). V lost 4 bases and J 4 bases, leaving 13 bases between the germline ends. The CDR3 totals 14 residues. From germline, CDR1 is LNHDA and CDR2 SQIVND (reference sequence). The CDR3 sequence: CASSRGTGSTEAFF. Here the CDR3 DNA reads TGTGCCAGTAGTAGGGGCACCGGCTCCACTGAAGCTTTCTTT. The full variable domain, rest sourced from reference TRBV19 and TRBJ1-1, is DGGITQSPKYLFRKEGQNVTLSCEQNLNHDAMYWYRQDPGQGLRLIYYSQIVNDFQKGDIAEGYSVSREKKESFPLTVTSAQKNPTAFYLCASSRGTGSTEAFFGQGTRLTVV.

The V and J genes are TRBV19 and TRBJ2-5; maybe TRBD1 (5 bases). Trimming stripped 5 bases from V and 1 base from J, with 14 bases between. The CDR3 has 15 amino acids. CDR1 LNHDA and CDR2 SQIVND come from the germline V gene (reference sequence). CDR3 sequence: CASSSRQNLQETQYF. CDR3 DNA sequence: TGTGCCAGTAGTTCTCGACAGAATCTCCAAGAGACCCAGTACTTC.

CDR3 DNA: TGTGCCAGCAGCTCGGGACAGGCGTTCACTGAAGCTTTCTTT. Residues: CASSSGQAFTEAFF. V and J are TRBV7-3 and TRBJ1-1; 8 bases align to TRBD1. This CDR3 comprises 14 residues. J was trimmed by 4 bases and V by 4 bases; bases with no gene match: 5. Germline CDR1 reads SGHTA; CDR2 reads FQGTGA.

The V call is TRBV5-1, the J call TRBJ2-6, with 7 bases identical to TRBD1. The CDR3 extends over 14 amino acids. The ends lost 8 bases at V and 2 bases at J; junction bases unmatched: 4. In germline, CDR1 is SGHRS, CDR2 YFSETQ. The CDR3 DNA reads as TGCGCCAGTAGCCAGGGGGCTGGGGCCAACGTCCTGACTTTC. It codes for CASSQGAGANVLTF.

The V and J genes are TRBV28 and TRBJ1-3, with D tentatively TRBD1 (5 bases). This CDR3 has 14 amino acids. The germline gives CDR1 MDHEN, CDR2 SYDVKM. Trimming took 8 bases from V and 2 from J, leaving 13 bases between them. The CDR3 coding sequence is TGTGCCAGCTCACCAGGGAACACTGGAAACACCATATATTTT. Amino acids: CASSPGNTGNTIYF.

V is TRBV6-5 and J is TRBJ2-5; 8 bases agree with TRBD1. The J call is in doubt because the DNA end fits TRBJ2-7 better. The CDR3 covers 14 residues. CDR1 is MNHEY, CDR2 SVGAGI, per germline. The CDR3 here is CASSQQGGGYEQYF. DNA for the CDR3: TGTGCCAGCAGTCAACAGGGGGGAGGCTACGAGCAGTACTTC.

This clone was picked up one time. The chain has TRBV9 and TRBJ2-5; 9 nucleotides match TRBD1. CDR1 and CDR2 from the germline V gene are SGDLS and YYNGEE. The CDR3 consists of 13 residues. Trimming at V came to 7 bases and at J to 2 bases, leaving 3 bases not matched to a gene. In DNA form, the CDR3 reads TGTGCCAGCGGCGGACAGGGGCAAGAGACCCAGTACTTC. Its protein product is CASGGQGQETQYF.

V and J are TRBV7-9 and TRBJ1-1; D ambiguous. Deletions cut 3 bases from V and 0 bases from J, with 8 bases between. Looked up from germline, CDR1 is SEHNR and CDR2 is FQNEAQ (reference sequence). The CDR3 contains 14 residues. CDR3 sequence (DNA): TGTGCCAGCAGCTTCGTCTTAGTGAACACTGAAGCTTTCTTT. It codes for CASSFVLVNTEAFF. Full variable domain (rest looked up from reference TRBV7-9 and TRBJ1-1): DTGVSQNPRHKITKRGQNVTFRCDPISEHNRLYWYRQTLGQGPEFLTYFQNEAQLEKSRLLSDRFSAERPKGSFSTLEIQRTEQGDSAMYLCASSFVLVNTEAFFGQGTRLTVV.

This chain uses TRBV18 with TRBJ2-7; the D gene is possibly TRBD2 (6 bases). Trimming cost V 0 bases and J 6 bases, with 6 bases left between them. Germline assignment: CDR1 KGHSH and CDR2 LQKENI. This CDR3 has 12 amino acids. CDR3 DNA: TGTGCCAGCTCACCACCCGGGGGCGAGCAGTACTTC. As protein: CASSPPGGEQYF.

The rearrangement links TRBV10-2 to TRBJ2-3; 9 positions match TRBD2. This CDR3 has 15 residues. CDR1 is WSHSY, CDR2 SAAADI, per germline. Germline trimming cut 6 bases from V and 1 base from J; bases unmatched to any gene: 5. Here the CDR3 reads CASSRLAVGTDTQYF. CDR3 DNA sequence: TGCGCCAGCAGCCGACTAGCGGTGGGCACAGATACGCAGTATTTT.

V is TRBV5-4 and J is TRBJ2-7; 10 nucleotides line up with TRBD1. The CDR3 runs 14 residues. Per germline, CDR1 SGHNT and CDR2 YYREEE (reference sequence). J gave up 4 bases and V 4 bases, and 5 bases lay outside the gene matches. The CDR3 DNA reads TGTGCCAGCAGCATCCGGGACAGGGGATACGAGCAGTACTTC. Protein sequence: CASSIRDRGYEQYF.

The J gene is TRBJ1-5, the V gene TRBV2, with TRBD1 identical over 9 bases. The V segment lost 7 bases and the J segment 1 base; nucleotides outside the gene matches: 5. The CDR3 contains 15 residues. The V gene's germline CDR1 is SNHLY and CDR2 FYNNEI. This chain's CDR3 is CASKRTGESNQPQHF. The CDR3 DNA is TGTGCCAGCAAAAGGACAGGGGAAAGCAATCAGCCCCAGCATTTT.